This T cell receptor beta chain comes out of a study of cytomegalovirus exposure and HLA in healthy donors. Notes on the study in general: According to a subsequent analysis, TCR clusters identified in the first cohort showed a tendency to co-occur across the 120 or so validation repertoires. Reportedly, cytomegalovirus status was diagnosed with high sensitivity and specificity.

The CDR3 has 13 residues. Germline CDR1 reads MNHNS; CDR2 reads SASEGT. J was trimmed by 8 bases and V by 6 bases; bases with no gene match: 7. This clone has only a few counts. Its antigen is still unknown. Assay: immunoSEQ multiplex PCR; the TCRdb copy retains only in-frame clones and omits some. In the table there are under 250,000 clones, around nine tenths of which are singletons. While the first cohort had 500 to 700 subjects, the donors belonged to the separate validation cohort of about 120 subjects. V is TRBV6-1 and J is TRBJ1-3, with 7 bases identical to TRBD1. This TCR was sampled from a young woman in good health and CMV-seropositive. What was sequenced was PBMCs. CDR3 DNA: TGTGCCAGCAGCCCGACAGGGCTTGACACCATATATTTT. Translating it yields CASSPTGLDTIYF.